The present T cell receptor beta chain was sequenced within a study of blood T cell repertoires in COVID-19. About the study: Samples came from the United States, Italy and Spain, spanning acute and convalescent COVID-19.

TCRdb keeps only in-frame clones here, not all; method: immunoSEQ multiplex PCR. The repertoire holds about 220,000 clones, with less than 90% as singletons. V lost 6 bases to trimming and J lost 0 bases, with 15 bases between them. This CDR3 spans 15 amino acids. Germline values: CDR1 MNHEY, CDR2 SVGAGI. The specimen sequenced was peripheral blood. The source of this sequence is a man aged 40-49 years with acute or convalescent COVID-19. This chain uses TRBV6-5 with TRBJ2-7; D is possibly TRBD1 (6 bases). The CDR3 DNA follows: TGTGCCAGCAGCTCTTCTGGGACAAGCTCCTACGAGCAGTACTTC. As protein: CASSSSGTSSYEQYF.